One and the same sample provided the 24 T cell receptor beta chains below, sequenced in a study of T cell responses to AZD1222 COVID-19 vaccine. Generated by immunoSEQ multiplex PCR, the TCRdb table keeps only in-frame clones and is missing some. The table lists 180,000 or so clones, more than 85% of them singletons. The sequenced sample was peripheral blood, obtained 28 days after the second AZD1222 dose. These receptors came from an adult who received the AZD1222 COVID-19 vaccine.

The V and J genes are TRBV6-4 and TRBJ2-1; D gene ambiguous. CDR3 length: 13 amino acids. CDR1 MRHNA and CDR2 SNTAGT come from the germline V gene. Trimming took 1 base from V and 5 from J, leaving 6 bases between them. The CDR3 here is CASSDFPHNEQFF. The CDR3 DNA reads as TGTGCCAGCAGTGACTTTCCCCACAATGAGCAGTTCTTC.

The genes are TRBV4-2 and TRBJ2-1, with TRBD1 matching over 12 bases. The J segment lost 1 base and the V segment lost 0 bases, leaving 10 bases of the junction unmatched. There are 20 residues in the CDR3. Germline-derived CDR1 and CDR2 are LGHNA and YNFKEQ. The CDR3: CASSQDSGTGGGGSYNEQFF. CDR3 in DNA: TGTGCCAGCAGCCAAGACTCCGGGACAGGGGGCGGAGGGTCCTACAATGAGCAGTTCTTC.

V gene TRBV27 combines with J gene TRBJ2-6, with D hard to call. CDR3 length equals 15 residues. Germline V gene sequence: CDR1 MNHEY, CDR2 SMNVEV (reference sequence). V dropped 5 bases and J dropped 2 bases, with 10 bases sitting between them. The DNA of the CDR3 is TGTGCCAGCAGTCCCCAAAGGACTGGGGCCAACGTCCTGACTTTC. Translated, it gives CASSPQRTGANVLTF. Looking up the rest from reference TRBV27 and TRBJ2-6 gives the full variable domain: EAQVTQNPRYLITVTGKKLTVTCSQNMNHEYMSWYRQDPGLGLRQIYYSMNVEVTDKGDVPEGYKVSRKEKRNFPLILESPSPNQTSLYFCASSPQRTGANVLTFGAGSRLTVL.

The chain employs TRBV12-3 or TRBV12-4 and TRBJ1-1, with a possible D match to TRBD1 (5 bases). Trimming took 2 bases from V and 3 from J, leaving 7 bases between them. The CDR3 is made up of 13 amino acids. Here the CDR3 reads CASSLQGYTEAFF. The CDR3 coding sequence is TGTGCCAGCAGTTTACAGGGTTACACTGAAGCTTTCTTT.

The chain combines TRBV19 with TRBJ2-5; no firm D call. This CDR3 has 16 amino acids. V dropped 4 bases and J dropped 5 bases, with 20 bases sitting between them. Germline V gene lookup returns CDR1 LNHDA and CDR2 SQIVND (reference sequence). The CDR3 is CASSRAVGTGRETQYF. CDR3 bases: TGTGCCAGTAGTAGGGCGGTCGGCACCGGCCGGGAGACCCAGTACTTC.

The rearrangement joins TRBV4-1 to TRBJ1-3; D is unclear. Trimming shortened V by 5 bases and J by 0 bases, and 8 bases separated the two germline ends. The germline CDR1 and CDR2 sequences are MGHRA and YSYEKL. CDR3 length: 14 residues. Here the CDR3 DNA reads TGCGCCAGCAGCACCGGGAACTCTGGAAACACCATATATTTT. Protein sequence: CASSTGNSGNTIYF.

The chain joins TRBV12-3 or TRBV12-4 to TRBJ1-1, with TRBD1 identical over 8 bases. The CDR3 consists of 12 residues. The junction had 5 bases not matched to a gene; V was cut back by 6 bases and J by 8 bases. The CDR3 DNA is TGTGCCAGCAGCCTACAGGGGGTGGAAGCTTTCTTT. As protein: CASSLQGVEAFF.

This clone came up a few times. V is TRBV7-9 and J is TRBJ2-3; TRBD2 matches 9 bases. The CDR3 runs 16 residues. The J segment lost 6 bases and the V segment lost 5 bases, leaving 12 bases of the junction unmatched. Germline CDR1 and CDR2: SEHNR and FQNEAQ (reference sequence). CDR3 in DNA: TGTGCCAGCAGCCCTCTAGCGGGGACTCTTCTGGATACGCAGTATTTT. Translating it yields CASSPLAGTLLDTQYF.

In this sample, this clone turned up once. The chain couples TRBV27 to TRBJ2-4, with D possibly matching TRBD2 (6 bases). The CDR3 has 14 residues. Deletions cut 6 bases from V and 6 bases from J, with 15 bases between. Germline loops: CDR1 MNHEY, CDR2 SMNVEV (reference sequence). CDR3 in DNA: TGTGCCAGCAGGACACTCGGTAGCGGAAACATTCAGTACTTC. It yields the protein CASRTLGSGNIQYF.

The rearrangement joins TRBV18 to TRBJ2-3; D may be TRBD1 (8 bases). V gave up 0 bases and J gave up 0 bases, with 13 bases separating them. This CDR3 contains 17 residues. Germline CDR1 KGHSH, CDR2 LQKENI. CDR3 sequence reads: CASSPPTGGASTDTQYF. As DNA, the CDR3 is TGTGCCAGCTCACCACCCACAGGGGGGGCCAGCACAGATACGCAGTATTTT.

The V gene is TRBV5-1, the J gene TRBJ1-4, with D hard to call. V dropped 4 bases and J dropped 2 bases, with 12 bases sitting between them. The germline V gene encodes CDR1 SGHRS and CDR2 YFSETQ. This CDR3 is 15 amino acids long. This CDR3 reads CASSPTGSTNEKLFF. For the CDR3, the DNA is TGCGCCAGCAGCCCGACCGGGAGTACTAATGAAAAACTGTTTTTT.

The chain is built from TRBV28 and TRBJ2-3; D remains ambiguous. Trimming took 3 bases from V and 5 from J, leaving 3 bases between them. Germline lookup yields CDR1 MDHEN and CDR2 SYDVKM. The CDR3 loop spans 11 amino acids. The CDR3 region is CASSFIDTQYF. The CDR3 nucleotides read TGTGCCAGCAGTTTTATAGATACGCAGTATTTT.

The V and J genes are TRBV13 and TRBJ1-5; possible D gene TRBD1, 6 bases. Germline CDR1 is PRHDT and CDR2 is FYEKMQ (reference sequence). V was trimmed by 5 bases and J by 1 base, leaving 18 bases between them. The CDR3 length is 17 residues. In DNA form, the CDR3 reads TGTGCCAGCAGCACATCGGGGGGCAGGGGAAGCAATCAGCCCCAGCATTTT. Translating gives CASSTSGGRGSNQPQHF.

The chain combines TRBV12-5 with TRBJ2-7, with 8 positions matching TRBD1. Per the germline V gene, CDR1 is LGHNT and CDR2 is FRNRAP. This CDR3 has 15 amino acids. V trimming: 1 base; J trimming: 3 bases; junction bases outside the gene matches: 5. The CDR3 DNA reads TGTGCTAGTGGTTTGGGCGTAGGACAGGGCTACGAGCAGTACTTC. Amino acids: CASGLGVGQGYEQYF.

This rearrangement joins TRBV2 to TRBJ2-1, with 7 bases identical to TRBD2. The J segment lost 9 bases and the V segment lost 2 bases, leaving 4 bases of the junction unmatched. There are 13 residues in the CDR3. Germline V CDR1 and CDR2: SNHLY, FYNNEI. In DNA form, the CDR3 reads TGTGCCAGCAGTGAAAACTGGGGGGGTGAGCAGTTCTTC. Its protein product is CASSENWGGEQFF.

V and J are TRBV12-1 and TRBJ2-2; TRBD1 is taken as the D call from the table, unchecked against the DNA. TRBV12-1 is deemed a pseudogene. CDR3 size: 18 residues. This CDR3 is CASSLTPPGQANTGELFF. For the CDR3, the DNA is TGTGCCAGCAGCCTGACCCCTCCGGGACAGGCTAACACCGGGGAGCTGTTTTTT.

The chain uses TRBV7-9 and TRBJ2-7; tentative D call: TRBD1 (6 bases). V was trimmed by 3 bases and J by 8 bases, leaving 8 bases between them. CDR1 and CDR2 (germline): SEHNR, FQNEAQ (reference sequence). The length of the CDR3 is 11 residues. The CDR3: CASSFGDKQYF. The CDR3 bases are TGTGCCAGCAGCTTTGGGGACAAGCAGTACTTC.

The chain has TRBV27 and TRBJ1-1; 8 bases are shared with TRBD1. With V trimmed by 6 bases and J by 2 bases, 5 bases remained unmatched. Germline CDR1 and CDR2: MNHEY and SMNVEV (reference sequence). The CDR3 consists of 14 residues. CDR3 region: CASRLQGVNTEAFF. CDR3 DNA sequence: TGTGCCAGCAGGCTACAGGGGGTAAACACTGAAGCTTTCTTT.

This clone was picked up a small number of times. The CDR3 DNA reads TGTGCCAGCAGGTATAGCGGGAGTTACGAGCAGTACTTC. Translated: CASRYSGSYEQYF. This rearrangement joins TRBV11-2 to TRBJ2-7, with 9 bases matching TRBD2. CDR1 SGHAT and CDR2 FQNNGV come from the germline V gene. With V trimmed by 6 bases and J by 4 bases, 4 bases remained unmatched. The CDR3 totals 13 residues. The full variable domain, in which reference TRBV11-2 and TRBJ2-7 provide the parts outside the CDR3, is EAGVAQSPRYKIIEKRQSVAFWCNPISGHATLYWYQQILGQGPKLLIQFQNNGVVDDSQLPKDRFSAERLKGVDSTLKIQPAKLEDSAVYLCASRYSGSYEQYFGPGTRLTVT.

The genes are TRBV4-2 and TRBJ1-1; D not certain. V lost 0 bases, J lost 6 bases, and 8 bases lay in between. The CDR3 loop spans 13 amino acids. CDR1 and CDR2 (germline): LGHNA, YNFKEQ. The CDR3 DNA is TGTGCCAGCAGCCAAGACACACCATCTGAAGCTTTCTTT. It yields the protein CASSQDTPSEAFF.

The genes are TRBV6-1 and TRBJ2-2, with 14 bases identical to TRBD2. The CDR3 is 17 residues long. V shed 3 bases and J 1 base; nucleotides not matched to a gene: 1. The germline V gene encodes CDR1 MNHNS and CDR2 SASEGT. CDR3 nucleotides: TGTGCCAGCAGTGAGGGACTAGCGGGGGTGAACACCGGGGAGCTGTTTTTT. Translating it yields CASSEGLAGVNTGELFF.

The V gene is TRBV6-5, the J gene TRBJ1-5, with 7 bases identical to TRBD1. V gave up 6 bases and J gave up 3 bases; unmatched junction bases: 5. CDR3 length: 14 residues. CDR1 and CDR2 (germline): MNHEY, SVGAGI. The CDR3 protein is CASSRDRLNQPQHF. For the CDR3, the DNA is TGTGCCAGCAGCCGGGACAGACTCAATCAGCCCCAGCATTTT.

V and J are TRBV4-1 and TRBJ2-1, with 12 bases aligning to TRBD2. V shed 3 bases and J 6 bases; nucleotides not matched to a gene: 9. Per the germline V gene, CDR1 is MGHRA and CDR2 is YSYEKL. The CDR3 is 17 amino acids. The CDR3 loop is CASSHSRLAGASNEQFF. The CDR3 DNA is TGCGCCAGCAGCCATTCCAGACTAGCGGGGGCCTCCAATGAGCAGTTCTTC.

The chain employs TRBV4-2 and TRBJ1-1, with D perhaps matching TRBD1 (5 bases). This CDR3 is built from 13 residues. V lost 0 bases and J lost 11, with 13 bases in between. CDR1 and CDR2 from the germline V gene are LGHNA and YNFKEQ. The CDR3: CASSQERLGLAFF. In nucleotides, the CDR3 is TGTGCCAGCAGCCAAGAGCGGTTGGGACTCGCTTTCTTT.